One and the same sample provided the 21 T cell receptor beta chains below, sequenced in a study of cytomegalovirus exposure and HLA in healthy donors. 60 Vbeta and 13 Jbeta primers were used in PCR. Data came from immunoSEQ multiplex PCR; TCRdb stores just in-frame clones and leaves some out. Its clone listing holds around 60,000 clones. The sample comprised PBMCs. The source of these receptors is a woman between 18 and 29 years old in good health and CMV-seronegative.

The chain employs TRBV18 and TRBJ2-3; D is possibly TRBD1 (5 bases). The CDR3 is 15 amino acids. The V and J ends lost 1 base and 4 bases respectively, with 12 bases between them. Germline CDR1 and CDR2: KGHSH and LQKENI. CDR3 nucleotide sequence: TGTGCCAGCTCACCACAAAAGGGGTGGGCAGATACGCAGTATTTT. The encoded protein is CASSPQKGWADTQYF. The entire variable domain, with the rest obtained from reference TRBV18 and TRBJ2-3, is as follows: NAGVMQNPRHLVRRRGQEARLRCSPMKGHSHVYWYRQLPEEGLKFMVYLQKENIIDESGMPKERFSAEFPKEGPSILRIQQVVRGDSAAYFCASSPQKGWADTQYFGPGTRLTVL.

The chain combines TRBV9 with TRBJ2-7; D possibly corresponds to TRBD2 (5 bases). There are 14 residues in the CDR3. From germline, CDR1 is SGDLS and CDR2 YYNGEE. V lost 0 bases and J 2 bases, leaving 9 bases between the germline ends. CDR3 DNA: TGTGCCAGCAGCGTAGGAGGGCTAGCCTACGAGCAGTACTTC. Protein sequence: CASSVGGLAYEQYF.

The chain combines TRBV30 with TRBJ1-1; 7 bases line up with TRBD1. V dropped 2 bases and J dropped 4; count of bases not matched to a gene: 7. The CDR3 extends over 14 amino acids. Germline V gives CDR1 GTSNPN, CDR2 SVGIG (reference sequence). The CDR3 sequence: CAWSHTGVGTEAFF. In nucleotides, the CDR3 is TGTGCCTGGAGTCACACAGGGGTGGGCACTGAAGCTTTCTTT.

The chain couples TRBV6-1 to TRBJ2-1; D gene uncertain. Trimming removed 6 bases at V and 6 bases at J, with 21 bases between. Looked up from germline, CDR1 is MNHNS and CDR2 is SASEGT. CDR3 length equals 16 residues. For the CDR3, the DNA is TGTGCCAGCAGCGAAAGCGTGTTTTCGAGTCTCAATGAGCAGTTCTTC. Translated: CASSESVFSSLNEQFF.

CDR3 sequence reads: CSAGTGTNEKLFF. The CDR3 DNA reads TGCAGCGCAGGGACAGGGACTAATGAAAAACTGTTTTTT. The rearrangement uses TRBV29-1 and TRBJ1-4; 9 bases fit TRBD1. Trimming removed 7 bases from V and 2 bases from J; junction bases left unmatched: 2. Germline CDR1 SQVTM, CDR2 ANQGSEA. The CDR3 covers 13 residues. The full variable domain, in which reference TRBV29-1 and TRBJ1-4 provide the parts outside the CDR3, is SAVISQKPSRDICQRGTSLTIQCQVDSQVTMMFWYRQQPGQSLTLIATANQGSEATYESGFVIDKFPISRPNLTFSTLTVSNMSPEDSSIYLCSAGTGTNEKLFFGSGTQLSVL.

This chain connects TRBV28 to TRBJ2-7; D not certain. The CDR3 loop spans 11 amino acids. CDR1 is MDHEN and CDR2 is SYDVKM in the germline V gene. Deletions cut 3 bases from V and 2 bases from J, with 2 bases between. The CDR3 loop reads CASSFAYEQYF. The CDR3 nucleotides are TGTGCCAGCAGTTTCGCCTACGAGCAGTACTTC.

The gene calls are TRBV2 and TRBJ2-2; D may be TRBD1 (5 bases). The germline gives CDR1 SNHLY, CDR2 FYNNEI. Trimming removed 7 bases at V and 1 base at J, with 7 bases between. The CDR3 consists of 13 residues. The CDR3 nucleotides are TGTGCCAGCACCCAGGGGAACACCGGGGAGCTGTTTTTT. Residues: CASTQGNTGELFF.

The chain employs TRBV30 and TRBJ1-3; no clear D gene. CDR1 is GTSNPN and CDR2 is SVGIG in the germline V gene (reference sequence). The CDR3 totals 13 residues. V was pared by 2 bases and J by 1 base, with 6 bases between. The CDR3 spells CAWSSMSGNTIYF. The CDR3 DNA follows: TGTGCCTGGAGTTCTATGTCTGGAAACACCATATATTTT.

This chain links TRBV7-8 with TRBJ2-6; D possibly corresponds to TRBD1 (5 bases). V lost 7 bases and J 2 bases, leaving 12 bases between the germline ends. Germline V gene sequence: CDR1 SGHVS, CDR2 FQNEAQ. The CDR3 consists of 15 residues. The CDR3 bases are TGTGCCAGCAACCCCGTACAGGCTGGGGCCAACGTCCTGACTTTC. This sequence encodes CASNPVQAGANVLTF.

The J gene is TRBJ1-3, the V gene TRBV15; D is perhaps TRBD1 (6 bases). The CDR3 spans 17 residues. CDR1 is LNHNV, CDR2 YYDKDF, per germline (reference sequence). The V gene lost 0 bases and the J gene lost 0 bases, with 12 bases spanning the gap. The CDR3 nucleotides read TGTGCCACCAGCAGAGATCAGGACAGTTACTCTGGAAACACCATATATTTT. As protein: CATSRDQDSYSGNTIYF.

V usage is TRBV6-5 and J usage is TRBJ2-1; 13 positions match TRBD2. Germline V CDR1 and CDR2: MNHEY, SVGAGI. There are 15 residues in the CDR3. Trimming cost V 6 bases and J 6 bases; bases outside gene matches: 5. The DNA for the CDR3 is TGTGCCAGCAGCCAGACTAGCGGGGGGACCAATGAGCAGTTCTTC. Its protein is CASSQTSGGTNEQFF.

The CDR3 DNA sequence: TGTGCCAGCAGCGGGACTAGCGGGGGGAATGAGCAGTTCTTC. Translation: CASSGTSGGNEQFF. The chain uses TRBV9 and TRBJ2-1, with 14 bases fitting TRBD2. This CDR3 contains 14 residues. Germline trimming cut 3 bases from V and 7 bases from J; bases unmatched to any gene: 0. From germline, CDR1 is SGDLS and CDR2 YYNGEE.

The chain links TRBV7-6 to TRBJ2-1, with 7 bases aligning to TRBD2. The CDR3 sequence is 12 residues long. V was pared by 4 bases and J by 8 bases, with 2 bases of the junction left unmatched. In germline, CDR1 is SGHVS, CDR2 FNYEAQ. The CDR3 DNA is TGTGCCAGCAGCTCGGCGGGGGATGAGCAGTTCTTC. It yields the protein CASSSAGDEQFF. Variable domain in full (rest from reference TRBV7-6 and TRBJ2-1): GAGVSQSPRYKVTKRGQDVALRCDPISGHVSLYWYRQALGQGPEFLTYFNYEAQQDKSGLPNDRFSAERPEGSISTLTIQRTEQRDSAMYRCASSSAGDEQFFGPGTRLTVL.

In the case of this clone: Sequence at one end of the junction differs from germline and may be a read error. The chain carries TRBV25-1 and TRBJ2-3; D may be TRBD2 (6 bases). The germline V gene has CDR1 MGHDK and CDR2 SYGVNS. The CDR3 is 17 amino acids. CDR3: CASTKSGEDSGLDKQYF. CDR3 in DNA: TGTGCCAGCACGAAGTCCGGGGAGGACTCGGGGCTGGATAAGCAGTATTTT.

The CDR3 DNA follows: TGTGCCAGCAGTTTAGGACAGGGTCTTGGCTCACCCCTCCACTTT. This sequence encodes CASSLGQGLGSPLHF. This chain connects TRBV27 to TRBJ1-6; 8 bases are a match to TRBD1. The germline V gene encodes CDR1 MNHEY and CDR2 SMNVEV (reference sequence). The CDR3 extends over 15 amino acids. The V segment lost 2 bases and the J segment 10 bases; nucleotides outside the gene matches: 7.

V is TRBV4-1 and J is TRBJ2-5, with TRBD1 matching 9 bases. The V gene end was trimmed by 5 bases and the J gene end by 5 bases; junction bases not matched to a gene: 18. In germline, CDR1 is MGHRA, CDR2 YSYEKL. The CDR3 extends over 18 amino acids. DNA for the CDR3: TGCGCCAGCAGCTCCCAGGGGAATTGGGACAGGGTCAGGGAGACCCAGTACTTC. Encoded protein: CASSSQGNWDRVRETQYF.

This sequence joins TRBV9 and TRBJ1-1, with 8 bases matching TRBD1. J lost 3 bases, V lost 4 bases, and 2 bases had no gene match. In germline, CDR1 is SGDLS, CDR2 YYNGEE. The CDR3 is 13 residues long. The CDR3 protein is CASSLDRDTEAFF. The CDR3 DNA sequence: TGTGCCAGCAGCCTGGACAGGGACACTGAAGCTTTCTTT.

This chain connects TRBV11-3 to TRBJ1-2; D unclear. The CDR3 is made up of 13 amino acids. The V and J ends lost 0 bases and 8 bases respectively, with 10 bases between them. Germline V gene sequence: CDR1 SGHNT, CDR2 YENEEA. CDR3 nucleotide sequence: TGTGCCAGCAGCTTAGAGAGGGCGAGGGGCTACACCTTC. As protein: CASSLERARGYTF.

CDR3 region: CASSPPTGVRTEAFF. In DNA form, the CDR3 reads TGTGCCAGCTCACCACCTACAGGGGTTCGGACTGAAGCTTTCTTT. The chain employs TRBV18 and TRBJ1-1, with 7 bases fitting TRBD1. The length of the CDR3 is 15 residues. Trimming took 0 bases from V and 5 from J; bases not matched to a gene: 6. CDR1 KGHSH and CDR2 LQKENI come from the germline V gene.

The chain couples TRBV5-4 to TRBJ1-2; 10 bases line up with TRBD1. The V gene end was trimmed by 1 base and the J gene end by 0 bases; junction bases not matched to a gene: 6. The CDR3 has 17 amino acids. The germline CDR1 and CDR2 sequences are SGHNT and YYREEE (reference sequence). Here the CDR3 reads CASSLKGTGATNYGYTF. For the CDR3, the DNA is TGTGCCAGCAGCTTGAAGGGGACAGGGGCAACTAACTATGGCTACACCTTC. The whole variable domain, remainder taken from reference TRBV5-4 and TRBJ1-2, is ETGVTQSPTHLIKTRGQQVTLRCSSQSGHNTVSWYQQALGQGPQFIFQYYREEENGRGNFPPRFSGLQFPNYSSELNVNALELDDSALYLCASSLKGTGATNYGYTFGSGTRLTVV.

The chain couples TRBV6-1 to TRBJ2-7; the match to TRBD2 covers 7 bases. Germline CDR1 reads MNHNS; CDR2 reads SASEGT. Losses at the gene ends were 6 bases for V and 3 bases for J; bases not matched to a gene: 8. The CDR3 is 14 residues long. In DNA form, the CDR3 reads TGTGCCAGCAGGAAGAGCGGGATCGGCTACGAGCAGTACTTC. This sequence encodes CASRKSGIGYEQYF.